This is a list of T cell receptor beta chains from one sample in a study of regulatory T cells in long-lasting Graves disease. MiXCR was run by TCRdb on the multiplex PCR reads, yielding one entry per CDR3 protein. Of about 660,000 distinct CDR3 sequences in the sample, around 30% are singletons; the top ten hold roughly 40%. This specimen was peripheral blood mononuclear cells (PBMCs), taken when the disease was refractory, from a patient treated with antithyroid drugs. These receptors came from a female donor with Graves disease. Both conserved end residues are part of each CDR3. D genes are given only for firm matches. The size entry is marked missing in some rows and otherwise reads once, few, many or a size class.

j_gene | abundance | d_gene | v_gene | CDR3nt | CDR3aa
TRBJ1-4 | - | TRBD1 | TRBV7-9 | TGTGCCAGCGGACACCGAGCGGACAGGGGTTGGGAAAAACTGTTTTTT | CASGHRADRGWEKLFF
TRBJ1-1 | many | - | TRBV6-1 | TGTGCCAGCAGTGAAGCGTTCGGTAAGAACACTGAAGCTTTCTTT | CASSEAFGKNTEAFF
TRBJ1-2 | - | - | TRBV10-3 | TGTGCCACGTTTACGACTGGGACGAACTATGGCTACACCTTC | CATFTTGTNYGYTF
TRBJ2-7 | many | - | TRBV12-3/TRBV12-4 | TGTGCCAGCAGCGGGTTCTCCTACGAGCAGTACTTC | CASSGFSYEQYF
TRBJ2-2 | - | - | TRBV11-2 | TGTGCCAGCAGCTTAGTAGCGGACCGACGAACCGGGGAGCTGTTTTTT | CASSLVADRRTGELFF
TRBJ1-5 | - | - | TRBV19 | TGTGCCAGTAGTATTCTTAGAGGTAAAGGCAATCAGCCCCAGCATTTT | CASSILRGKGNQPQHF
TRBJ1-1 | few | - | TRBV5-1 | TGCGCCAGCAGCCCGGCCCTGACAGCGAACACTGAAGCTTTCTTT | CASSPALTANTEAFF
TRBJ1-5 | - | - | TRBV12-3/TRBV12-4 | TGTGCCAGCAGAGAAGGGACGCCTGTTGGCAATCAGCCCCAGCATTTT | CASREGTPVGNQPQHF
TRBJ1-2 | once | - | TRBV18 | TGTGCCAGCTCACCGTTTAGCAGTCGCTTTAACTATGGCTACACCTTC | CASSPFSSRFNYGYTF
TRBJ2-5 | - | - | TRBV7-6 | TGTGCCAGCAGCCCCAACCGGACACCCCAAGGGGTATCCCAGTACTTC | CASSPNRTPQGVSQYF
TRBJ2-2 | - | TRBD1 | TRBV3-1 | TGTGCCAGCAGACCGACCGGGACAGGGAACACCGGGGAGCTGTTTTTT | CASRPTGTGNTGELFF
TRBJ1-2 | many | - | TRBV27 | TGTGCCAGCAGAACAGACTATGGCTACACCTTC | CASRTDYGYTF
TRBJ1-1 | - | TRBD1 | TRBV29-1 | TGCAGCGCTGCTTCACAGGGGCTTCGTGGAAACACTGAAGCTTTCTTT | CSAASQGLRGNTEAFF